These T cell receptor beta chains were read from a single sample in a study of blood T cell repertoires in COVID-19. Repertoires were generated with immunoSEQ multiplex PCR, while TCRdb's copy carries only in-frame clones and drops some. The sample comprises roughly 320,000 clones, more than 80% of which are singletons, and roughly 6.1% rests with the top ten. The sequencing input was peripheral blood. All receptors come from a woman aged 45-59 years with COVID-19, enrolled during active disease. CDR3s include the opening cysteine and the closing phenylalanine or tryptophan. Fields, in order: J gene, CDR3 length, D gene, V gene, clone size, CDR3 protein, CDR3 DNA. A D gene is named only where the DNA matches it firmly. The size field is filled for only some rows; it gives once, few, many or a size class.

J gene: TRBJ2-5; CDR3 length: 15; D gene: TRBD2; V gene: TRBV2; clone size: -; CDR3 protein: CASRISGRAGETQYF; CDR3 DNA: TGTGCCAGCAGGATTAGCGGGAGGGCAGGGGAGACCCAGTACTTC
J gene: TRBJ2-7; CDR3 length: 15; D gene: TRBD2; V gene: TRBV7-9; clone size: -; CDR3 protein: CASSSKTSGSYEQYF; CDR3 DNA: TGTGCCAGCAGCTCTAAGACTAGCGGCTCCTACGAGCAGTACTTC
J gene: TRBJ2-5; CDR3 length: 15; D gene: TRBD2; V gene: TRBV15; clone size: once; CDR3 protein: CATSRDPSGEETQYF; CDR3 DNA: TGTGCCACCAGCAGAGACCCTAGCGGAGAAGAGACCCAGTACTTC
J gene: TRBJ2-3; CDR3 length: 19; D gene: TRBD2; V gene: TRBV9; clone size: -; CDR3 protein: CASSVPGLAGGPGTDTQYF; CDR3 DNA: TGTGCCAGCAGCGTACCGGGACTAGCGGGAGGGCCGGGCACAGATACGCAGTATTTT
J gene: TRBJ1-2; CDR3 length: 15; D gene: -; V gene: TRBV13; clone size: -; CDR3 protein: CASSLAPGQRRGYTF; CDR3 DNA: TGTGCCAGCAGCTTAGCCCCCGGACAGAGGAGGGGCTACACCTTC
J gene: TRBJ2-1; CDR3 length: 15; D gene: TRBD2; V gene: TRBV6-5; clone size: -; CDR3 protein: CASSTGLAAYNEQFF; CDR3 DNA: TGTGCCAGCAGTACGGGACTAGCGGCTTACAATGAGCAGTTCTTC
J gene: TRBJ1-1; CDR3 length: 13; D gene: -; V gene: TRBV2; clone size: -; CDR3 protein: CASRVSQNTEAFF; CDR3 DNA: TGTGCCAGCAGGGTCAGTCAGAACACTGAAGCTTTCTTT
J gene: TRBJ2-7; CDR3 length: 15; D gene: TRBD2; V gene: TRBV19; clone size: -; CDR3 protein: CASSRIAGGPTEQYF; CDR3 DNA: TGTGCCAGTAGTAGGATAGCGGGAGGGCCCACCGAGCAGTACTTC
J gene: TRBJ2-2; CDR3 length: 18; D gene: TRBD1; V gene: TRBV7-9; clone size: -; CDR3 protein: CASSHPGHRGVDTGELFF; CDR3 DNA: TGTGCCAGCAGCCACCCCGGGCACAGGGGAGTCGACACCGGGGAGCTGTTTTTT
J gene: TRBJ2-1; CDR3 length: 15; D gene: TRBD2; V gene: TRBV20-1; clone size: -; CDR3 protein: CSASKRSSGNNEQFF; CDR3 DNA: TGCAGTGCTAGTAAGCGGTCTAGCGGGAACAATGAGCAGTTCTTC
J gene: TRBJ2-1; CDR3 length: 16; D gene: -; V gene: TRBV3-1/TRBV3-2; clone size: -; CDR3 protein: CASSQGLAGRTNEQFF; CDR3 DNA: TGTGCCAGCAGCCAAGGGCTTGCGGGACGAACAAATGAGCAGTTCTTC
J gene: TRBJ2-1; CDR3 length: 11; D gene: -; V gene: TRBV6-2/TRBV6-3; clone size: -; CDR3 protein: CASSALNEQFF; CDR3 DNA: TGTGCCAGCAGTGCCCTAAATGAGCAGTTCTTC
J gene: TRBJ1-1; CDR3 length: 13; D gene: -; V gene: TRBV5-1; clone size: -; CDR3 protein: CASRIQGNTEAFF; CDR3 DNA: TGCGCCAGCAGAATTCAGGGTAACACTGAAGCTTTCTTT
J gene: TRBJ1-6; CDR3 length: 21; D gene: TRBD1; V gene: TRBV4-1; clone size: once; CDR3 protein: CASSQARTGEGTSSYNSPLHF; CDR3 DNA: TGCGCCAGCAGCCAAGCTCGGACAGGGGAGGGGACGAGCTCCTATAATTCACCCCTCCACTTT
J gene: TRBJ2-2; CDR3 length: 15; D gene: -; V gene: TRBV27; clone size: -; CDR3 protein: CASTYMTGPSGELFF; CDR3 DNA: TGTGCCAGCACTTACATGACAGGTCCGTCCGGGGAGCTGTTTTTT
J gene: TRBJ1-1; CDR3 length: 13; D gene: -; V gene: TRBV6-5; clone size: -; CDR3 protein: CASRNRVGTEAFF; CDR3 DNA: TGTGCCAGCAGAAACAGGGTGGGCACTGAAGCTTTCTTT
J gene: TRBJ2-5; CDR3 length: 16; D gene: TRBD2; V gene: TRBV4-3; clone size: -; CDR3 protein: CASSQDYTGGVQAQYF; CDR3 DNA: TGCGCCAGCAGCCAAGATTACACGGGAGGGGTCCAGGCCCAGTACTTC
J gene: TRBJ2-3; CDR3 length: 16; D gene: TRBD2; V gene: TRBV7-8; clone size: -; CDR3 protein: CASSPRTSGSKDTQYF; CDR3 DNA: TGTGCCAGCAGCCCACGGACTAGCGGGAGTAAAGATACGCAGTATTTT